This T cell receptor (beta chain) was profiled in a study of blood T cell repertoires in COVID-19. Background on the study: The United States, Italy and Spain supplied acute and convalescent COVID-19 samples. Sources were T cells, B-cell-depleted T cells, or PBMCs; the material itself was cDNA or gDNA.

The table lists this clone with a few counts. V lost 3 bases and J 13 bases, leaving 22 bases between the germline ends. This CDR3 comprises 14 residues. CDR1 and CDR2 from the germline V gene are GTSNPN and SVGIG (reference sequence). In the source study's methods: Scientists estimated how many nucleated cells there were by amplifying reference gene primers. The data were produced by immunoSEQ multiplex PCR, yet TCRdb's version contains in-frame clones alone and is incomplete. D and trimming come from the DNA, and the V and J calls and clone size come from that table. The sample records approximately 180,000 clones, approximately 85% being singletons.

Material for sequencing was peripheral blood. The chain joins TRBV30 to TRBJ2-1, with a possible D match to TRBD2 (7 bases). This sequence was found in a man between 60 and 75 years old with acute or convalescent COVID-19. CDR3 loop: CAWRSWGGTPTQFF. CDR3 DNA sequence: TGTGCCTGGAGATCCTGGGGAGGGACACCAACCCAGTTCTTC.